This entry concerns a single TCR beta chain. This sample stems from a study of blood T cell repertoires in COVID-19. V was shortened by 6 bases and J by 1 base, with 12 bases between the two germline ends. Germline V gene lookup returns CDR1 LNHDA and CDR2 SQIVND (reference sequence). The CDR3 contains 14 residues. TCRdb's table, derived via immunoSEQ multiplex PCR, lists solely in-frame clones and lacks some. Among about 270,000 clones, around 90% were seen once, and the ten largest hold roughly 2.8%. Sequencing was performed on PBMCs or T cells enriched from blood (not recorded which). This clonotype was sampled from a man aged 35 to 55 who had been exposed to COVID-19. V is TRBV19 and J is TRBJ1-1, with D maybe TRBD1 (6 bases). CDR3: CASRRATGNTEAFF. In DNA, the CDR3 is TGTGCCAGTAGGCGAGCGACAGGGAACACTGAAGCTTTCTTT.